This T cell receptor (beta chain) was captured in a study of T cell responses to AZD1222 COVID-19 vaccine. Whole-study findings and limits: With two AZD1222 doses given, Spike-specific TCR breadth and depth both rose. As reported, nearly half of all spike-specific TCRs target variant regions that are unmutated.

Assay: immunoSEQ multiplex PCR; the TCRdb copy retains only in-frame clones and omits some. The data contain 150,000 to 200,000 clones, approximately 91% of them singletons. Between the trimmed V and J ends, which lost 4 bases and 7 bases, there was a span of 13 bases. Per the germline V gene, CDR1 is SGHTA and CDR2 is FQGTGA. The CDR3 is 13 amino acids. This clone was observed once. Its antigen is still unknown. This TCR derives from an adult who received the AZD1222 COVID-19 vaccine. Sequencing was performed on peripheral blood, taken 28 days after the second AZD1222 dose. The V call is TRBV7-3, the J call TRBJ1-2; tentatively, D is TRBD1 (5 bases). CDR3: CASSSQGGSGYTF. As DNA, the CDR3 is TGTGCCAGCAGCTCCCAGGGTGGCAGTGGCTACACCTTC.